A selection of T cell receptor beta chains follows, all from one sample in a study of blood T cell repertoires in COVID-19. Method: immunoSEQ multiplex PCR; TCRdb's copy keeps in-frame clones and lacks some. The data hold a few hundred thousand clones, with about nine tenths observed a single time. The sequenced sample was peripheral blood. The receptor set was obtained from a woman aged 25 to 45 with COVID-19, enrolled during active disease. Each CDR3 is given with its conserved first and last residue.

>TRBV2|TRBJ2-7|13
CASCGGDSYEQYF
>TRBV7-2|TRBJ1-5|12
CASSTQGQPQHF
>TRBV4-2|TRBJ2-2|15
CASSQDPGNTGELFF
>TRBV6-2/TRBV6-3|TRBJ2-2|18
CASSSPPAGGVDTGELFF
>TRBV13|TRBJ2-5|15
CASSRGGGRPETQYF
>TRBV12-5|TRBJ2-1|18
CASGLRLAGNRRSNEQFF
>TRBV11-2|TRBJ2-7|12
CASSAGYYEQYF
>TRBV15|TRBJ2-3|15
CATCVGGARTDTQYF
>TRBV4-1|TRBJ1-1|15
CASSQAASIQGSGVF
>TRBV27|TRBJ1-3|14
CASSFKGAGNTIYF